This entry concerns a single T cell receptor (beta chain). Only in-frame clones appear in the TCRdb table, and some are missing; sequencing was by immunoSEQ multiplex PCR. This sample carries about 80,000 clones, about 91% of them seen once, and the ten largest clones take roughly 0.38%. The sample originates from a study of technical replicates of blood from a few donors. Looked up from germline, CDR1 is MNHEY and CDR2 is SVGAGI. V dropped 6 bases and J dropped 5; count of bases not matched to a gene: 4. The CDR3 runs 13 residues. The genes are TRBV6-5 and TRBJ2-5; 9 bases are shared with TRBD1. The sequencing input was T cells isolated from PBMCs. The clonotype comes from a human donor in good health. CDR3: CASRQGARETQYF. CDR3 sequence (DNA): TGTGCCAGCAGACAGGGGGCGAGGGAGACCCAGTACTTC.